These 10 T cell receptor beta chains were all obtained from the same sample, sequenced in a study of early T cells in non-severe SARS-CoV-2 infection. Each CDR3 protein gets one entry after TCRdb re-called the 5' RACE reads with MiXCR. The table shows roughly 60,000 distinct CDR3 sequences, with over 9% occurring only once. The sequences come from whole blood, collected at baseline. The receptor source for this set is an adult who was a healthcare worker with PCR-confirmed SARS-CoV-2 infection or an uninfected control (not recorded which).

In its sample, this clonotype was seen a few times. This chain connects TRBV11-2 to TRBJ1-2; D is unresolved. Between the trimmed V and J ends, which lost 2 bases and 5 bases, there was a span of 9 bases. Germline values: CDR1 SGHAT, CDR2 FQNNGV. The CDR3 spans 13 residues. CDR3 nucleotide sequence: TGTGCCAGCAGCTTACAGATCGGTTATGGCTACACCTTC. Protein product: CASSLQIGYGYTF.

In this sample, this clonotype turned up a few times. The J gene is TRBJ1-1, the V gene TRBV7-2, with D perhaps matching TRBD1 (5 bases). V lost 5 bases and J lost 0, with 7 bases in between. This CDR3 is built from 13 residues. CDR1 is SGHTA, CDR2 FQGNSA, per germline. This CDR3 is CASSRQMNTEAFF. Written as DNA, the CDR3 is TGTGCCAGCAGCCGACAGATGAACACTGAAGCTTTCTTT.

The rearrangement links TRBV6-6 to TRBJ2-1; 9 nucleotides agree with TRBD1. Germline loops: CDR1 MNHNY, CDR2 SVGAGI (reference sequence). V shed 7 bases, J shed 6 bases, and the junction held 19 bases outside the gene matches. This CDR3 spans 18 amino acids. The CDR3 nucleotides read TGTGCCAGCAATCCTTGGGGGAGCCCGGACAGGGGTCTCAATGAGCAGTTCTTC. It codes for CASNPWGSPDRGLNEQFF.

This chain uses TRBV11-3 with TRBJ1-1, with 8 bases fitting TRBD1. CDR1 and CDR2 (germline): SGHNT, YENEEA. The J segment lost 6 bases and the V segment lost 1 base, leaving 4 bases of the junction unmatched. This CDR3 has 14 amino acids. In DNA form, the CDR3 reads TGTGCCAGCAGCTTAGGACAGGGGAAACCTGAAGCTTTCTTT. This codes for CASSLGQGKPEAFF.

The chain is built from TRBV5-6 and TRBJ1-2, with a tentative D call TRBD1 (5 bases). Germline V gene sequence: CDR1 SGHDT, CDR2 YYEEEE. V was shortened by 4 bases and J by 7 bases, with 17 bases between the two germline ends. The CDR3 runs to 14 residues. CDR3 in DNA: TGTGCCAGCAGCACTGGGACTTTCCAGGGTGGCTACACCTTC. It yields the protein CASSTGTFQGGYTF.

This clonotype was observed a handful of times. The V and J genes are TRBV2 and TRBJ2-2; D is unresolved. This CDR3 has 14 amino acids. The V and J ends lost 1 base and 1 base respectively, with 4 bases between them. Germline CDR1 reads SNHLY; CDR2 reads FYNNEI. For the CDR3, the DNA is TGTGCCAGCAGTGAAGTTAGGAACACCGGGGAGCTGTTTTTT. Translating gives CASSEVRNTGELFF.

The chain combines TRBV30 with TRBJ2-1; D gene uncertain. The CDR3 runs 11 residues. V lost 2 bases and J 12 bases, leaving 11 bases between the germline ends. Looked up from germline, CDR1 is GTSNPN and CDR2 is SVGIG (reference sequence). The CDR3 loop reads CAWSTDQVQFF. The CDR3 DNA follows: TGTGCCTGGAGTACGGATCAAGTGCAGTTCTTC.

V usage is TRBV13 and J usage is TRBJ2-1; TRBD2 agrees at 8 bases. J was trimmed by 7 bases and V by 2 bases; bases with no gene match: 13. There are 17 residues in the CDR3. CDR1 is PRHDT and CDR2 is FYEKMQ in the germline V gene (reference sequence). The CDR3 DNA follows: TGTGCCAGCAGCTTAACCCGGACTAGCAAGATCAGTAATGAGCAGTTCTTC. Protein product: CASSLTRTSKISNEQFF. Full variable domain (outside the CDR3, taken from reference TRBV13 and TRBJ2-1): AAGVIQSPRHLIKEKRETATLKCYPIPRHDTVYWYQQGPGQDPQFLISFYEKMQSDKGSIPDRFSAQQFSDYHSELNMSSLELGDSALYFCASSLTRTSKISNEQFFGPGTRLTVL.

This clonotype has only a few counts. The chain links TRBV12-3 or TRBV12-4 to TRBJ1-5; 10 bases agree with TRBD1. With 2 bases clipped from V and 1 base from J, the junction kept 5 bases outside the gene matches. The CDR3 covers 17 residues. CDR3 bases: TGTGCCAGCAGTTTAAAGGGACAGGGGAGCAGCAATCAGCCCCAGCATTTT. Translated, it gives CASSLKGQGSSNQPQHF.

The chain is built from TRBV21-1 and TRBJ1-6. TRBV21-1 is described as a pseudogene. The CDR3 sequence is 14 residues long. The CDR3 protein is CASSKWDYNSPLHF. The DNA of the CDR3 is TGTGCCAGCAGCAAATGGGACTATAATTCACCCCTCCACTTT.